A single sample is the source of the 27 T cell receptor beta chains below, sequenced in a study of blood T cell repertoires in COVID-19 (TCRdb year 2020). Library preparation employed the immunoSEQ multiplex PCR assay. TCRdb's version of the immuneACCESS table is confined to in-frame rearrangements and falls short of the full clone set. An unresolved V gene accounts for under half of the shortfall where checked; the remainder is of unknown origin. Across this sample there are about 95,000 clones, with approximately 80% seen only once. The ten largest clones represent approximately 24% of the sample. Specimen: peripheral blood. These receptors were taken from a human donor in a cohort sampled during active COVID-19.

This clone came up a few times. The rearrangement links TRBV9 to TRBJ2-7; D perhaps matches TRBD1 (5 bases). Trimming left V 0 bases short and J 3 bases short, with 10 bases between. CDR1 and CDR2 from the germline V gene are SGDLS and YYNGEE. The CDR3 runs to 14 residues. CDR3 amino acids: CASSVAAGFYEQYF. The CDR3 DNA sequence: TGTGCCAGCAGCGTAGCGGCAGGGTTCTACGAGCAGTACTTC.

This chain connects TRBV3-1 (or the pseudogene TRBV3-2) to TRBJ2-3; a weak D match, TRBD2 (5 bases). Looked up from germline, CDR1 is LGHDT and CDR2 is YNNKEL (reference sequence). Trimming cost V 4 bases and J 3 bases, with 14 bases left between them. This CDR3 is built from 15 residues. The CDR3 nucleotides are TGTGCCAGCAGCCCCCGGGTCTCGGGGACAGATACGCAGTATTTT. It encodes CASSPRVSGTDTQYF.

This sequence joins TRBV7-2 and TRBJ2-3; D not certain. CDR1 is SGHTA, CDR2 FQGNSA, per germline. Trimming shortened V by 6 bases and J by 2 bases, and 9 bases separated the two germline ends. The CDR3 runs 13 residues. The CDR3 region is CASSSTFTDTQYF. The CDR3 bases are TGTGCCAGCAGTTCGACTTTCACAGATACGCAGTATTTT.

V is TRBV4-1 and J is TRBJ1-4; 7 bases agree with TRBD1. Germline V gene data show CDR1 as MGHRA and CDR2 as YSYEKL. CDR3 length: 15 residues. V shed 5 bases, J shed 3 bases, and the junction held 6 bases outside the gene matches. The CDR3: CASSTTGTANEKLFF. CDR3 nucleotides: TGCGCCAGCAGCACTACCGGGACAGCTAATGAAAAACTGTTTTTT.

This clone was seen just once. V is TRBV9 and J is TRBJ1-1, with 8 bases lining up with TRBD1. V gave up 3 bases and J gave up 1 base; unmatched junction bases: 8. Germline V gene sequence: CDR1 SGDLS, CDR2 YYNGEE. The CDR3 runs to 16 residues. The DNA for the CDR3 is TGTGCCAGCAGCGGTAAACAGGGGGTAGGGAACACTGAAGCTTTCTTT. This gives the protein CASSGKQGVGNTEAFF.

The J gene is TRBJ2-3, the V gene TRBV3-1 (or the pseudogene TRBV3-2); D is perhaps TRBD2 (5 bases). The V gene lost 4 bases and the J gene lost 8 bases, with 7 bases spanning the gap. The CDR3 extends over 11 amino acids. Looked up from germline, CDR1 is LGHDT and CDR2 is YNNKEL (reference sequence). In DNA form, the CDR3 reads TGTGCCAGCAGCCGAGGACTTACGCAGTATTTT. Translated: CASSRGLTQYF.

The J gene is TRBJ2-1, the V gene TRBV7-9; the D gene is possibly TRBD1 (6 bases). Trimming stripped 0 bases from V and 4 bases from J, with 10 bases between. Germline CDR1 reads SEHNR; CDR2 reads FQNEAQ (reference sequence). The CDR3 is 15 residues long. The CDR3 bases are TGTGCCAGCAGCTTAGCGATGGGGGCATACAATGAGCAGTTCTTC. Translated: CASSLAMGAYNEQFF.

The rearrangement links TRBV28 to TRBJ2-7; 11 bases line up with TRBD2. Germline V gene sequence: CDR1 MDHEN, CDR2 SYDVKM. J lost 0 bases, V lost 8 bases, and 3 bases had no gene match. The CDR3 extends over 14 amino acids. This chain's CDR3 is CASVGLAGSYEQYF. The CDR3 bases are TGTGCCAGCGTTGGACTAGCGGGCTCCTACGAGCAGTACTTC.

Written as DNA, the CDR3 is TGCGCCAGCAGCTTGGAGCCGACATCTGAAGCTTTCTTT. This codes for CASSLEPTSEAFF. This chain joins TRBV5-1 and TRBJ1-1, with unresolved D. V gave up 0 bases and J gave up 6 bases, with 9 bases separating them. The CDR3 has 13 amino acids. Germline CDR1 reads SGHRS; CDR2 reads YFSETQ.

The rearrangement links TRBV6-1 to TRBJ2-7; 8 bases agree with TRBD2. Germline loops: CDR1 MNHNS, CDR2 SASEGT. The V gene end was trimmed by 3 bases and the J gene end by 0 bases; junction bases not matched to a gene: 10. The CDR3 totals 17 residues. This CDR3 is CASSEGVAGGGSYEQYF. CDR3 coding DNA: TGTGCCAGCAGTGAGGGGGTCGCGGGGGGTGGCTCCTACGAGCAGTACTTC.

CDR3 in amino acids: CASSRNSGMDTQYF. In DNA form, the CDR3 reads TGTGCCAGCAGCCGAAATAGCGGGATGGATACGCAGTATTTT. The chain employs TRBV7-8 and TRBJ2-3, with TRBD2 matching over 8 bases. J was trimmed by 6 bases and V by 5 bases; bases with no gene match: 7. The V gene's germline CDR1 is SGHVS and CDR2 FQNEAQ. There are 14 residues in the CDR3.

This sequence joins TRBV29-1 and TRBJ2-1; tentatively, D is TRBD2 (5 bases). This CDR3 is built from 14 residues. Per the germline V gene, CDR1 is SQVTM and CDR2 is ANQGSEA. The ends were cut back, 4 bases at V and 7 bases at J, with 17 bases in the middle. CDR3 protein: CSVAPTLGVNEQFF. The CDR3 nucleotides are TGCAGCGTTGCGCCTACCCTCGGGGTAAATGAGCAGTTCTTC.

The rearrangement joins TRBV5-5 to TRBJ2-7; 12 bases are a match to TRBD2. Trimming at V came to 0 bases and at J to 0 bases, leaving 4 bases not matched to a gene. The CDR3 length is 17 residues. Germline V CDR1 and CDR2: SGHKS, YYEKEE (reference sequence). In nucleotides, the CDR3 is TGTGCCAGCAGCTTGGGGACTAGCGGGGTATCCTCCTACGAGCAGTACTTC. It specifies CASSLGTSGVSSYEQYF.

The V and J genes are TRBV6-2 or TRBV6-3 and TRBJ1-4; D is unclear. Trimming took off 1 base at V and 13 bases at J, with 13 bases between the two ends. The germline CDR1 and CDR2 sequences are MNHEY and SVGEGT. This CDR3 has 13 residues. As DNA, the CDR3 is TGTGCCAGCAGTTACTACTCAAGCCAAAGACTGTTTTTT. This codes for CASSYYSSQRLFF.

This clone was counted between two and nine times. The chain joins TRBV12-5 to TRBJ1-1, with D possibly being TRBD1 (6 bases). V was pared by 6 bases and J by 7 bases, with 15 bases between. The CDR3 is made up of 13 amino acids. From germline, CDR1 is LGHNT and CDR2 FRNRAP. This CDR3 reads CASGRRVDSEAFF. Here the CDR3 DNA reads TGTGCTAGTGGGCGGCGGGTGGACAGTGAAGCTTTCTTT.

This chain joins TRBV18 and TRBJ2-7; the D gene is possibly TRBD2 (6 bases). The germline gives CDR1 KGHSH, CDR2 LQKENI. This CDR3 has 15 residues. V was shortened by 2 bases and J by 0 bases, with 11 bases between the two germline ends. Here the CDR3 reads CASSPGTGSSYEQYF. The CDR3 coding sequence is TGTGCCAGCTCACCAGGTACCGGGAGCTCCTACGAGCAGTACTTC.

This chain joins TRBV7-8 and TRBJ2-7; the match to TRBD2 covers 13 bases. The CDR3 runs 16 residues. Trimming cost V 5 bases and J 3 bases; bases outside gene matches: 7. Germline CDR1 reads SGHVS; CDR2 reads FQNEAQ. CDR3 nucleotides: TGTGCCAGCAGCCCGCGGACTAGCGGGAGTATCTACGAGCAGTACTTC. Translating gives CASSPRTSGSIYEQYF.

This clone appeared once. This rearrangement joins TRBV7-2 to TRBJ1-2; no clear D. Germline-derived CDR1 and CDR2 are SGHTA and FQGNSA. There are 14 residues in the CDR3. Trimming took off 5 bases at V and 8 bases at J, with 18 bases between the two ends. CDR3 in amino acids: CASSPAGFRRGYTF. The CDR3 DNA sequence: TGTGCCAGCAGCCCCGCCGGGTTCCGACGGGGCTACACCTTC.

The rearrangement uses TRBV6-4 and TRBJ2-2; 10 nucleotides line up with TRBD2. Germline V lookup: CDR1 MRHNA, CDR2 SNTAGT. Germline trimming cut 0 bases from V and 5 bases from J; bases unmatched to any gene: 9. The CDR3 length is 18 residues. The CDR3 region is CASSDSILAGAGTGELFF. The CDR3 nucleotides are TGTGCCAGCAGTGACTCGATCCTAGCGGGGGCCGGGACCGGGGAGCTGTTTTTT.

The V call is TRBV9, the J call TRBJ1-6; D ambiguous. Deletions cut 0 bases from V and 6 bases from J, with 7 bases between. The germline V gene has CDR1 SGDLS and CDR2 YYNGEE. This CDR3 comprises 14 residues. As DNA, the CDR3 is TGTGCCAGCAGCGTAGAAGTCGGTAATTCACCCCTCCACTTT. It yields the protein CASSVEVGNSPLHF. The variable domain in full, completed from reference TRBV9 and TRBJ1-6, reads DSGVTQTPKHLITATGQRVTLRCSPRSGDLSVYWYQQSLDQGLQFLIQYYNGEERAKGNILERFSAQQFPDLHSELNLSSLELGDSALYFCASSVEVGNSPLHFGNGTRLTVT.

This clone has just one count. The V gene is TRBV5-1, the J gene TRBJ2-1, with 13 positions matching TRBD2. The CDR3 is 16 residues long. The germline gives CDR1 SGHRS, CDR2 YFSETQ. Trimming removed 4 bases from V and 6 bases from J; junction bases left unmatched: 7. The CDR3 bases are TGCGCCAGCAGCCCTCGACTAGCGGGGGGTCCCAATGAGCAGTTCTTC. It yields the protein CASSPRLAGGPNEQFF.

The gene calls are TRBV7-9 and TRBJ1-4; tentative D call: TRBD1 (5 bases). The germline V gene encodes CDR1 SEHNR and CDR2 FQNEAQ (reference sequence). V was cut by 5 bases and J by 8 bases, with 15 bases left in between. This CDR3 has 14 residues. CDR3 DNA: TGTGCCAGCAGCACTACGGGGGGTTGGGAAAAACTGTTTTTT. The encoded protein is CASSTTGGWEKLFF.

This clone was observed a few times. J is TRBJ2-7 and V is TRBV6-2 or TRBV6-3; a possible D gene is TRBD1 (5 bases). This CDR3 contains 14 residues. V dropped 5 bases and J dropped 2 bases, with 13 bases sitting between them. Germline V gene lookup returns CDR1 MNHEY and CDR2 SVGEGT. The CDR3 protein is CASSQNRIPYEQYF. CDR3 DNA: TGTGCCAGCAGTCAAAACAGGATACCCTACGAGCAGTACTTC.

The gene calls are TRBV6-2 or TRBV6-3 and TRBJ1-1, with no clear D. The germline V gene has CDR1 MNHEY and CDR2 SVGEGT. Trimming pared 2 bases from V and 0 bases from J, leaving 7 bases between. The CDR3 runs to 14 residues. DNA for the CDR3: TGTGCCAGCAGTTACAACGGGTTGAACACTGAAGCTTTCTTT. This translates into CASSYNGLNTEAFF.

This clone was recorded only once. The chain combines TRBV20-1 with TRBJ1-1; D is unclear. The V gene lost 6 bases and the J gene lost 6 bases, with 11 bases spanning the gap. The CDR3 is 11 amino acids. From germline, CDR1 is DFQATT and CDR2 SNEGSKA (reference sequence). CDR3 nucleotides: TGCAGTGCCCGGGGTGGGGCTGAAGCTTTCTTT. This gives the protein CSARGGAEAFF.

The V gene is TRBV18, the J gene TRBJ2-5, with D perhaps matching TRBD1 (6 bases). CDR1 and CDR2 (germline): KGHSH, LQKENI. The CDR3 is 15 residues long. V was cut by 2 bases and J by 5 bases, with 15 bases left in between. The CDR3 here is CASSPALQGGETQYF. In DNA form, the CDR3 reads TGTGCCAGCTCACCAGCCCTACAGGGCGGGGAGACCCAGTACTTC.

The chain uses TRBV19 and TRBJ1-1; 9 bases agree with TRBD1. After removal of 0 bases from V and 3 bases from J, the junction contained 8 bases not matched to a gene. This CDR3 has 17 residues. CDR1 is LNHDA, CDR2 SQIVND, per germline (reference sequence). Written as DNA, the CDR3 is TGTGCCAGTAGTATAGACGGGAGGGACAGGGCGGACACTGAAGCTTTCTTT. It yields the protein CASSIDGRDRADTEAFF.